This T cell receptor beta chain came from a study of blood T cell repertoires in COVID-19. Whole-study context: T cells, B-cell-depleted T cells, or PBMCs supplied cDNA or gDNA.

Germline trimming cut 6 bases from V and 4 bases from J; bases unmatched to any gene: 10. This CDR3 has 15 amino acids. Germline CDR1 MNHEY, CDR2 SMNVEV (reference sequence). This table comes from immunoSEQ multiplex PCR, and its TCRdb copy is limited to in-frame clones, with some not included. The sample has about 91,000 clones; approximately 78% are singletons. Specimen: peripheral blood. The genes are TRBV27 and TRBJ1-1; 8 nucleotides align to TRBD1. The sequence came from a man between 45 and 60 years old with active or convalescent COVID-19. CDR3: CASSRQTTGGTEAFF. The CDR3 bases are TGTGCCAGCAGCCGACAAACCACAGGGGGCACTGAAGCTTTCTTT.